This is a list of T cell receptor beta chains from one sample in a study of CD8+ T cells in alopecia areata. Sequenced by immunoSEQ multiplex PCR; TCRdb stores in-frame clones only, minus some. The repertoire has about 76,000 clones, approximately 64% of them found once; the top ten carry around 20%. The starting material was CD8+ T cells sorted from blood, obtained at week 24, from a patient treated with tofacitinib. Receptor source: a human donor with alopecia areata. The conserved cysteine and the conserved F or W are not part of the CDR3 here. Each record gives: V gene, CDR3 protein.

V gene: TRBV4-1; CDR3 protein: ASSLVSSYNEQF
V gene: TRBV6-1; CDR3 protein: ASIGDRNYSPLH
V gene: TRBV18; CDR3 protein: ASSLRDYGGETQY
V gene: TRBV18; CDR3 protein: ASSPLVVSGANVLT
V gene: TRBV27; CDR3 protein: ASTVTGVGGELF
V gene: TRBV4-3; CDR3 protein: ASSQDLQGSDTQY
V gene: TRBV4-1; CDR3 protein: ASSQEDGGPSYEQY
V gene: TRBV4-1; CDR3 protein: ASSQGGRGIGETQY
V gene: TRBV5-1; CDR3 protein: ASSLRSNTEAF
V gene: TRBV4-3; CDR3 protein: ASSQDRGGRETQY
V gene: TRBV4-3; CDR3 protein: ASSQDTQGPSYEQY
V gene: TRBV30; CDR3 protein: AWSTQSGRLNTEAF
V gene: TRBV28; CDR3 protein: ASTVGANTEAF
V gene: TRBV7-9; CDR3 protein: ASSLEREQETQY
V gene: TRBV28; CDR3 protein: ASSPRGDPYNEQF
V gene: TRBV5-1; CDR3 protein: ASSFLAGEIRNEQF
V gene: TRBV4-1; CDR3 protein: ASSPGQGEGQPQH
V gene: TRBV19; CDR3 protein: ASSIGTGDYEQY
V gene: TRBV30; CDR3 protein: ACVRDRESYEQY
V gene: TRBV5-1; CDR3 protein: ASSSDIPRGYT
V gene: TRBV7-2; CDR3 protein: ASSKRAGLVGYT
V gene: TRBV7-9; CDR3 protein: ASSPRDSGRNSYEQY
V gene: TRBV7-3; CDR3 protein: ASSWDRGGYGYT
V gene: TRBV27; CDR3 protein: ASSLSLAGRDNEQF
V gene: TRBV2; CDR3 protein: ASSEGPSNYGYT
V gene: TRBV6-5; CDR3 protein: ASSYSNLDNEQF
V gene: TRBV29-1; CDR3 protein: SVTRTENTGELF
V gene: TRBV6-5; CDR3 protein: ASKGLDSADTQY
V gene: TRBV25-1; CDR3 protein: ASSAPGQGAGEQY
V gene: TRBV7-6; CDR3 protein: ASSLTTGTLNTEAF
V gene: TRBV5-1; CDR3 protein: ASSQEDLNTEAF
V gene: TRBV11-2; CDR3 protein: ASSQDMGTSGAQETQY
V gene: TRBV27; CDR3 protein: ASGRGSYEQY
V gene: TRBV5-8; CDR3 protein: ASSLRSVAGYT
V gene: TRBV7-9; CDR3 protein: ASSPGGNSYNEQF
V gene: TRBV4-3; CDR3 protein: ASSQDGANRDEQY
V gene: TRBV27; CDR3 protein: ASSLSGREGRYEQY
V gene: TRBV9; CDR3 protein: ASSVAGAGANVLT
V gene: TRBV7-3; CDR3 protein: ASSLMYTGELF
V gene: TRBV29-1; CDR3 protein: SVDAPYRGRGSYEQY
V gene: TRBV30; CDR3 protein: AWSTGQGRSYEQY
V gene: TRBV7-9; CDR3 protein: ASSLPGTSEQY
V gene: TRBV6-5; CDR3 protein: ASSQGGRGTDTQY